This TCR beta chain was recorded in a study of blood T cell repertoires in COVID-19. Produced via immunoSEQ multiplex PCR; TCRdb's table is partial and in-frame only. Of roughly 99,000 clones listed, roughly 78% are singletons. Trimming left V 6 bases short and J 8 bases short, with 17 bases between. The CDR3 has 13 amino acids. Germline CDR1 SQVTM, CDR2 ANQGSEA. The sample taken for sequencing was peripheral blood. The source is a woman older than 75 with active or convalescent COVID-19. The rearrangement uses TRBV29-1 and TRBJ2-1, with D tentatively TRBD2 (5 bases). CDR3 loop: CSVSGLPGDEQFF. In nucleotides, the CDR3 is TGCAGCGTATCAGGACTCCCAGGCGATGAGCAGTTCTTC.